What follows are 9 T cell receptor beta chains derived from one specimen sequenced in a study of beta chain features in type 1 diabetes. Sequencing targeted expressed TCRB transcripts, as all isolated RNA had been reverse transcribed. The data were produced by immunoSEQ multiplex PCR, yet TCRdb's version contains in-frame clones alone and is incomplete. Of approximately 400,000 clones listed, less than 15% are singletons. The sequenced sample consisted of naive CD4+ T cells from blood. The source is a woman aged 18-30 years in good health.

The CDR3 DNA reads TGTGCCAGCAGAGTTACTAGCGGGAGAAGAGAGCAGTTCTTC. Its protein product is CASRVTSGRREQFF. V is TRBV28 and J is TRBJ2-1; 11 nucleotides match TRBD2. The germline CDR1 and CDR2 sequences are MDHEN and SYDVKM. The V segment lost 6 bases and the J segment 10 bases; nucleotides outside the gene matches: 8. The CDR3 consists of 14 residues.

This chain uses TRBV11-3 with TRBJ2-7; D may be TRBD2 (5 bases). V shed 1 base and J shed 7 bases, with 20 bases lying between them. Germline lookup yields CDR1 SGHNT and CDR2 YENEEA. The CDR3 runs 16 residues. CDR3 nucleotides: TGTGCCAGCAGCTTAGGAGGACGGACCGACCGCGGGGAGCAGTACTTC. This encodes CASSLGGRTDRGEQYF.

In its sample, this clone was seen a few times. This chain uses TRBV30 with TRBJ1-4, with 7 bases that match TRBD1. The CDR3 sequence is 14 residues long. Germline V gives CDR1 GTSNPN, CDR2 SVGIG (reference sequence). The trim removed 4 bases at V and 4 bases at J, leaving 6 bases unmatched. The CDR3 DNA reads TGTGCCTGGAACTTGGACAGGAGTAATGAAAAACTGTTTTTT. Translation gives CAWNLDRSNEKLFF.

This chain uses TRBV30 with TRBJ2-2; D not resolved. Trimming cost V 2 bases and J 7 bases, with 14 bases left between them. Germline CDR1 reads GTSNPN; CDR2 reads SVGIG (reference sequence). The CDR3 has 14 amino acids. This CDR3 reads CAWSHGVLNGELFF. CDR3 DNA: TGTGCCTGGAGTCATGGAGTGTTAAACGGGGAGCTGTTTTTT.

This clone was seen only a few times. The chain is built from TRBV30 and TRBJ2-1; the match to TRBD2 covers 11 bases. V shed 2 bases and J 4 bases; nucleotides not matched to a gene: 10. This CDR3 has 17 residues. CDR1 is GTSNPN, CDR2 SVGIG, per germline (reference sequence). CDR3 sequence (DNA): TGTGCCTGGAGTCGACCCCTAGTAGCGGGAGGGTACAATGAGCAGTTCTTC. This gives the protein CAWSRPLVAGGYNEQFF.

This clone has a handful of counts. The V and J genes are TRBV7-3 and TRBJ2-5; tentative D call: TRBD2 (6 bases). Germline V CDR1 and CDR2: SGHTA, FQGTGA. This CDR3 comprises 13 residues. The V and J ends lost 5 bases and 4 bases respectively, with 11 bases between them. The CDR3 sequence: CASSPPRGETQYF. The CDR3, as DNA: TGTGCCAGCAGCCCACCGCGGGGAGAGACCCAGTACTTC.

The chain has TRBV19 and TRBJ1-4; D is uncertain. The CDR3 sequence is 14 residues long. Trimming took off 5 bases at V and 5 bases at J, with 12 bases between the two ends. Germline V lookup: CDR1 LNHDA, CDR2 SQIVND (reference sequence). CDR3 amino acids: CASSRQGRNEKLFF. The DNA for the CDR3 is TGTGCCAGTAGTCGACAAGGAAGAAATGAAAAACTGTTTTTT.

This chain links TRBV2 with TRBJ1-5; 10 nucleotides align to TRBD1. The CDR3 runs to 15 residues. V dropped 5 bases and J dropped 7; count of bases not matched to a gene: 8. The germline V gene encodes CDR1 SNHLY and CDR2 FYNNEI. The CDR3 protein is CASSSGTGALQPQHF. The CDR3 DNA reads as TGTGCCAGCAGTTCCGGGACAGGGGCCCTCCAGCCCCAGCATTTT.

The genes are TRBV5-4 and TRBJ2-1, with 9 positions matching TRBD2. This CDR3 is 17 amino acids long. V was clipped by 0 bases and J by 7 bases; unmatched bases: 11. Germline V gene data show CDR1 as SGHNT and CDR2 as YYREEE (reference sequence). The CDR3 nucleotides are TGTGCCAGCAGCTTGGCCCCCGCTAGCGGGGCACAGAATGAGCAGTTCTTC. Encoded protein: CASSLAPASGAQNEQFF.